This is a list of T cell receptor beta chains from one sample in a study of T-cell memory formation after mild COVID-19. TCRdb analysed the 5' RACE reads with MiXCR anew, one entry per CDR3 protein. The sample contains over 10,000 distinct CDR3 sequences, about 12% of which appear only once. The sequencing input was PBMCs or a T cell subset sorted from them (not recorded which). These receptor sequences come from an adult woman who had mild COVID-19 (a few samples of this study predate the infection). Cell type and time point are not known. The conserved cysteine and the conserved F or W are not part of the CDR3 here.

V gene	J gene	CDR3 protein
TRBV5-6	TRBJ2-1	ASSSYNEWF
TRBV24-1	TRBJ2-3	ATSAGVGTDTQY
TRBV30	TRBJ2-1	AWSVEGLAGPEQF
TRBV19	TRBJ1-2	ASSIARDRAKSYT
TRBV2	TRBJ2-5	ASSENRPQETQY
TRBV12-3/TRBV12-4	TRBJ2-3	ASTTRGWTDTQY
TRBV6-2/TRBV6-3	TRBJ2-1	ASRPPTYNEQF
TRBV7-2	TRBJ1-2	ASSPPRPVGYT
TRBV12-5	TRBJ2-7	ASGPPQSGSYEQY
TRBV3-1	TRBJ1-4	ASSQDIMRIANEKLF
TRBV21-1	TRBJ2-3	ASSMGVPTDTQY
TRBV18	TRBJ2-1	ASSRQGTTNTNEQF
TRBV12-3/TRBV12-4	TRBJ2-1	ASSYFSPDNEQF
TRBV20-1	TRBJ2-1	SARAPPGTSGSYEQF
TRBV5-1	TRBJ2-7	ASSLWTSGIYEQY
TRBV30	TRBJ1-5	AWSVRGGQPQH
TRBV2	TRBJ2-3	ASSVPVEVHPSTDTQY
TRBV27	TRBJ2-7	ASSFLGTGVHEQY
TRBV27	TRBJ1-1	ASSLDRVGTEAF
TRBV30	TRBJ2-1	AWTKGAGAGNEQF
TRBV6-1	TRBJ2-7	ASRASGTGYHEQY
TRBV12-5	TRBJ2-3	ASGLVLKASDRTDTQY
TRBV12-3/TRBV12-4	TRBJ1-4	ASSHPGTKLF
TRBV20-1	TRBJ2-7	SARGGVFFYEQY
TRBV19	TRBJ1-1	ASSTRGQGRAF
TRBV18	TRBJ2-7	ASSPGTQNYEQY
TRBV4-3	TRBJ1-2	ASSQNHFQVNYGYT
TRBV6-5	TRBJ2-3	ASAAGGRADTQY
TRBV12-3/TRBV12-4	TRBJ2-1	ASSQRATQMGRNEQF
TRBV4-1	TRBJ2-7	ASSQVGDSPSYEQY
TRBV13	TRBJ2-7	ASSSQLRGGISYEQY
TRBV5-1	TRBJ1-1	ASTPGVGTEAF
TRBV4-1	TRBJ2-3	ASSPMGRGLYTDTQY
TRBV4-3	TRBJ2-1	ASSPGPAGGNEQF
TRBV5-6	TRBJ1-2	ASNGAGYYGYT
TRBV7-6	TRBJ1-1	ASRRGARTEAF
TRBV5-1	TRBJ1-3	ASSLAGGNSGNTIY
TRBV24-1	TRBJ1-2	ATSTTGTAAYGYT
TRBV5-1	TRBJ2-5	ASSLSTGTSAYPSQETQY
TRBV5-1	TRBJ2-1	ASSLLTGGILDEQF
TRBV9	TRBJ1-2	ASSVMPGSGYT
TRBV25-1	TRBJ2-6	ASSEYKQVPRGSSGANVLT
TRBV12-3/TRBV12-4	TRBJ2-5	ASSAGGDRGLGSGETQY
TRBV12-3/TRBV12-4	TRBJ2-1	ASSFNLLLEQF
TRBV12-3/TRBV12-4	TRBJ1-1	ASSSRGEAF
TRBV5-1	TRBJ1-3	ASKEVASGNTIY
TRBV11-3	TRBJ2-2	ASSGIRQNTGELF
TRBV20-1	TRBJ2-1	SARMGQGLPGLVF
TRBV20-1	TRBJ1-1	SASGVWSNTEAF
TRBV12-3/TRBV12-4	TRBJ2-7	ASTRTYGTSGGIYEQY